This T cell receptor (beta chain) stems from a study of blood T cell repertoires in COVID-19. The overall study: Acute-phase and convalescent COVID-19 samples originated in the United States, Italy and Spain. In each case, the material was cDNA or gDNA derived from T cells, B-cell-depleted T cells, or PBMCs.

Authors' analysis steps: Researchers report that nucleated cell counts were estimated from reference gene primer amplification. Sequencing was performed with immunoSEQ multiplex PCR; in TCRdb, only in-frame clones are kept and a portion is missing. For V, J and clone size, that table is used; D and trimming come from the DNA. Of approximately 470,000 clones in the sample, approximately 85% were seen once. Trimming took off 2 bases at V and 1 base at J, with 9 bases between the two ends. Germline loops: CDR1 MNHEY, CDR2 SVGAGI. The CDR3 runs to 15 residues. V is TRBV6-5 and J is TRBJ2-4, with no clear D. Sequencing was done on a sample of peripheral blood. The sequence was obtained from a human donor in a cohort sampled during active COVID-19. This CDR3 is CASSYPRRAKNIQYF. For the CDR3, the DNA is TGTGCCAGCAGTTACCCACGCCGGGCCAAAAACATTCAGTACTTC.